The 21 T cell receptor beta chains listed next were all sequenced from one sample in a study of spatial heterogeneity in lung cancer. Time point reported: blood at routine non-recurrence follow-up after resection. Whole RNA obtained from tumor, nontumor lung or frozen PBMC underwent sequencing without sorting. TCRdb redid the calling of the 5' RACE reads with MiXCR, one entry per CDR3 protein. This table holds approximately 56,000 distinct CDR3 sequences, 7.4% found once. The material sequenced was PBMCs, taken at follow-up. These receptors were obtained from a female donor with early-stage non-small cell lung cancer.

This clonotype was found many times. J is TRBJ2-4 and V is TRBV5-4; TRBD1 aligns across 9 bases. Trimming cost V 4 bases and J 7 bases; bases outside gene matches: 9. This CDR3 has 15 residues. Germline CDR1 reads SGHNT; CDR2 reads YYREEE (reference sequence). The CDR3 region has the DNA TGTGCCAGCAGCCCGGGTCCCGGGACAGGGAACATTCAGTACTTC. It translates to CASSPGPGTGNIQYF. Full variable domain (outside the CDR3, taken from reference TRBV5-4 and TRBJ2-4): ETGVTQSPTHLIKTRGQQVTLRCSSQSGHNTVSWYQQALGQGPQFIFQYYREEENGRGNFPPRFSGLQFPNYSSELNVNALELDDSALYLCASSPGPGTGNIQYFGAGTRLSVL.

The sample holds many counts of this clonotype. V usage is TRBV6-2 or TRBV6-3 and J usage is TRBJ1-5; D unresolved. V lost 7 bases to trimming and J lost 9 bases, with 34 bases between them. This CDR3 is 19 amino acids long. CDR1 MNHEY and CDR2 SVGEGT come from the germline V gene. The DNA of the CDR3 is TGTGCCAGCAACCCTGGGATGAGGGAAACGTCTCCTATGCGAGTGCCCCAGCATTTT. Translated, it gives CASNPGMRETSPMRVPQHF.

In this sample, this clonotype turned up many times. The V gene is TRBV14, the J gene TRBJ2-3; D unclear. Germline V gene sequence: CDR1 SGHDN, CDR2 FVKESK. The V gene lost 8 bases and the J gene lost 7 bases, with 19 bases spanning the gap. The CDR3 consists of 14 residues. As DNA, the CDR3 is TGTGCCAGCCGCTCCCTCCTAGGACCAAATACGCAGTATTTT. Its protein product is CASRSLLGPNTQYF. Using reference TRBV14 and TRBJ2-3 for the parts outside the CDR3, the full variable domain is EAGVTQFPSHSVIEKGQTVTLRCDPISGHDNLYWYRRVMGKEIKFLLHFVKESKQDESGMPNNRFLAERTGGTYSTLKVQPAELEDSGVYFCASRSLLGPNTQYFGPGTRLTVL.

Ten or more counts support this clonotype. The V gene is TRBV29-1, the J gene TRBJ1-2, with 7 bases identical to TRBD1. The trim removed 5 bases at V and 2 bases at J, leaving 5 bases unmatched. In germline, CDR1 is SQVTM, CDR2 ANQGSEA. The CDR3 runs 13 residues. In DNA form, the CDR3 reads TGCAGCGTTTCGGGACAGAAAAACTATGGCTACACCTTC. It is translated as CSVSGQKNYGYTF.

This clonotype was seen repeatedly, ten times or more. The CDR3 DNA follows: TGTGCCAGCTCACCAAGCGGGACAGAGGGCGCCGAAGCTTTCTTT. Translated: CASSPSGTEGAEAFF. The V and J genes are TRBV18 and TRBJ1-1; 7 bases map to TRBD1. Germline CDR1 is KGHSH and CDR2 is LQKENI. Losses at the gene ends were 2 bases for V and 8 bases for J; bases not matched to a gene: 11. This CDR3 region has 15 residues. The whole variable domain, remainder taken from reference TRBV18 and TRBJ1-1, is NAGVMQNPRHLVRRRGQEARLRCSPMKGHSHVYWYRQLPEEGLKFMVYLQKENIIDESGMPKERFSAEFPKEGPSILRIQQVVRGDSAAYFCASSPSGTEGAEAFFGQGTRLTVV.

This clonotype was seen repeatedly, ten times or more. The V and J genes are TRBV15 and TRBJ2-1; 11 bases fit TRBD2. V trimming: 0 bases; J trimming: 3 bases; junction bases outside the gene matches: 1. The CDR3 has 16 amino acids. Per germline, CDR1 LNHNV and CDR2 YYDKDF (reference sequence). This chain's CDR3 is CATSRDLAGGYNEQFF. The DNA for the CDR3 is TGTGCCACCAGCAGAGATCTAGCGGGGGGCTACAATGAGCAGTTCTTC.

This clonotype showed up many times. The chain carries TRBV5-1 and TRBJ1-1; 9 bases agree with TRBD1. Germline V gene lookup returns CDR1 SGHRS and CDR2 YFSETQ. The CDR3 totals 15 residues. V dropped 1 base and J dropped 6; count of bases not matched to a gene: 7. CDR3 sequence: CASSLRTGEGSEAFF. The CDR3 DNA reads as TGCGCCAGCAGCTTGCGGACAGGGGAAGGCTCTGAAGCTTTCTTT.

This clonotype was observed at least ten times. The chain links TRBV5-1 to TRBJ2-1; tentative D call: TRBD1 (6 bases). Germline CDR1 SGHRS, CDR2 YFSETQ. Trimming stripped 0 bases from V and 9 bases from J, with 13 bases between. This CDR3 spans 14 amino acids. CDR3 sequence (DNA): TGCGCCAGCAGCTTGGTTCAGGGGACCGGTGAGCAGTTCTTC. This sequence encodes CASSLVQGTGEQFF.

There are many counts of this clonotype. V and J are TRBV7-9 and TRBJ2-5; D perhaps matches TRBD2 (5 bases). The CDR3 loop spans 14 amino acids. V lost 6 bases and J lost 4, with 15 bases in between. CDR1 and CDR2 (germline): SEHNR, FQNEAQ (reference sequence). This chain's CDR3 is CASRSNGVGETQYF. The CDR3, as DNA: TGTGCCAGCAGGTCAAACGGGGTAGGAGAGACCCAGTACTTC. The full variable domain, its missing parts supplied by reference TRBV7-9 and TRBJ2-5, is DTGVSQNPRHKITKRGQNVTFRCDPISEHNRLYWYRQTLGQGPEFLTYFQNEAQLEKSRLLSDRFSAERPKGSFSTLEIQRTEQGDSAMYLCASRSNGVGETQYFGPGTRLLVL.

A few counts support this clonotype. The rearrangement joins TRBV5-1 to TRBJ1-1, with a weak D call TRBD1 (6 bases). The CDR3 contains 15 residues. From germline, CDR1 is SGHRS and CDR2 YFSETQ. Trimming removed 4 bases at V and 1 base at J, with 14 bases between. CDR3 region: CASSLGALENTEAFF. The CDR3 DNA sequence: TGCGCCAGCAGCCTGGGGGCCCTTGAGAACACTGAAGCTTTCTTT.

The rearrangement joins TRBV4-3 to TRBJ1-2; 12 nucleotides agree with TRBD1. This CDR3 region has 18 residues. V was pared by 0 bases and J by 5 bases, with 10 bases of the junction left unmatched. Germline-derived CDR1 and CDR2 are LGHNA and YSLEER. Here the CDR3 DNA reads TGCGCCAGCAGCCAAGACCCCCCGGGACAGGGGGCACCGTATGGCTACACCTTC. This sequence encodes CASSQDPPGQGAPYGYTF.

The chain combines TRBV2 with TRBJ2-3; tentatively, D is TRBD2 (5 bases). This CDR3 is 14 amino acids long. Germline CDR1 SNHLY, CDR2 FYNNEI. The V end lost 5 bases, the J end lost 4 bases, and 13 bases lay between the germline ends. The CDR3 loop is CASSRQRTPDTQYF. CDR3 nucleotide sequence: TGTGCCAGCAGTAGGCAGCGGACCCCAGATACGCAGTATTTT.

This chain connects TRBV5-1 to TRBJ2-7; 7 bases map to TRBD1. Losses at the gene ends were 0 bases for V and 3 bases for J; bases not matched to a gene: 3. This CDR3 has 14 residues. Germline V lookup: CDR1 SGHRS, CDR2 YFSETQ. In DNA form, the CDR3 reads TGCGCCAGCAGCTTGGATGGACAGGTCTACGAGCAGTACTTC. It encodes CASSLDGQVYEQYF.

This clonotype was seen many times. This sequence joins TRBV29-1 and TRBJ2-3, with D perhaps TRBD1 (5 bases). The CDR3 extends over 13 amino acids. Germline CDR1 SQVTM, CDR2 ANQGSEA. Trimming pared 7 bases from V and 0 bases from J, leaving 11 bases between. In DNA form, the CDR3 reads TGCAGCGGATCTGACAGTAGCACAGATACGCAGTATTTT. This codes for CSGSDSSTDTQYF.

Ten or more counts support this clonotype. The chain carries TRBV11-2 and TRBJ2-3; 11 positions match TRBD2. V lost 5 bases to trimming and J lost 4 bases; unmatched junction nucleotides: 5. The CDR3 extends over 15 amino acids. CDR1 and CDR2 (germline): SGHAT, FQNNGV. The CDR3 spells CASSLQGLAADTQYF. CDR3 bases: TGTGCCAGCAGCCTCCAGGGACTAGCGGCAGATACGCAGTATTTT.

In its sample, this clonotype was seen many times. CDR3 nucleotides: TGCGCCAGCAGCCACGACAGGGACTACGGGGACACCGGGGAGCTGTTTTTT. This codes for CASSHDRDYGDTGELFF. The chain uses TRBV5-1 and TRBJ2-2; D tentatively reads TRBD1 or TRBD2 (7 bases each). The germline V gene encodes CDR1 SGHRS and CDR2 YFSETQ. The germline V and J ends were trimmed by 4 bases and 3 bases, with 19 bases remaining between them. This CDR3 has 17 residues.

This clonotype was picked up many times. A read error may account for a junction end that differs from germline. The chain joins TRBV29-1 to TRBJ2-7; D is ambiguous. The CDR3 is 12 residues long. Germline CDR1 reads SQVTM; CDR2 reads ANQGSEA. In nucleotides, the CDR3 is TGCAGCGTTGAAGATGGTAGAACCCCCCCGGTATTC. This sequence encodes CSVEDGRTPPVF.

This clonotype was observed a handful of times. As DNA, the CDR3 is TGTGCCATCAGTGAGACAGGGAAGGGAGCGGAGACCCAGTACTTC. As protein: CAISETGKGAETQYF. The genes are TRBV10-3 and TRBJ2-5; D perhaps matches TRBD1 (6 bases). Germline V CDR1 and CDR2: ENHRY, SYGVKD. V lost 2 bases and J 5 bases, leaving 15 bases between the germline ends. This CDR3 spans 15 amino acids.

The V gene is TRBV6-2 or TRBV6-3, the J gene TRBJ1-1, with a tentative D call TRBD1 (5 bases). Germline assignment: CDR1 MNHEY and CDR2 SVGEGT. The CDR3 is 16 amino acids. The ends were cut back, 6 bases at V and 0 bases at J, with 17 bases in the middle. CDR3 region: CASRTSWTTMNTEAFF. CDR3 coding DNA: TGTGCCAGCAGAACAAGCTGGACAACCATGAACACTGAAGCTTTCTTT.

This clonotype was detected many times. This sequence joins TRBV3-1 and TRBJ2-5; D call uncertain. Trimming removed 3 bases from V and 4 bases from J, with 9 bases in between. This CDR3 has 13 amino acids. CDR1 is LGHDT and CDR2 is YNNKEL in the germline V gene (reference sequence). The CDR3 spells CASSQTRLETQYF. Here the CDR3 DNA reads TGTGCCAGCAGCCAGACCCGCCTAGAGACCCAGTACTTC.

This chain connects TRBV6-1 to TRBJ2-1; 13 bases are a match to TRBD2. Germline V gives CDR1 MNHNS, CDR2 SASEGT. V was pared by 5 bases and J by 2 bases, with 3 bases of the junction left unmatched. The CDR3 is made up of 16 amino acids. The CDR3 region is CASSSGTSGAYNEQFF. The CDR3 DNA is TGTGCCAGCAGTTCCGGGACTAGCGGGGCCTACAATGAGCAGTTCTTC.